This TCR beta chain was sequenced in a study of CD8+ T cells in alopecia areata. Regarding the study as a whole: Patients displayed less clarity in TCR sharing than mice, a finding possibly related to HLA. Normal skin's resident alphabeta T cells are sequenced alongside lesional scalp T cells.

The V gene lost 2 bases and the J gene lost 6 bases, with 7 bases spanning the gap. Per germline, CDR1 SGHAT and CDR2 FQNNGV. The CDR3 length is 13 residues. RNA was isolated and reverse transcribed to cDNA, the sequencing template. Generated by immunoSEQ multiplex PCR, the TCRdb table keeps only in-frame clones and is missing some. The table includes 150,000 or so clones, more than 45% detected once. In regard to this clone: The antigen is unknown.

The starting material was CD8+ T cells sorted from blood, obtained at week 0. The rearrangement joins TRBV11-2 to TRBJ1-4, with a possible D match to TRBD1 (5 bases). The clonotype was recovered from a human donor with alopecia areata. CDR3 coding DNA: TGTGCCAGCAGCTTAAACAGGCATGAAAAACTGTTTTTT. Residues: CASSLNRHEKLFF. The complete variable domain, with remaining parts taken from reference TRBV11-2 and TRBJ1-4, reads EAGVAQSPRYKIIEKRQSVAFWCNPISGHATLYWYQQILGQGPKLLIQFQNNGVVDDSQLPKDRFSAERLKGVDSTLKIQPAKLEDSAVYLCASSLNRHEKLFFGSGTQLSVL.